One and the same sample provided the 24 T cell receptor beta chains below, sequenced in a study of OX40 agonist ivuxolimab in advanced cancers. The method behind the library was the immunoSEQ multiplex PCR assay. This immuneACCESS table, as held by TCRdb, lists in-frame sequences with V and J called but not all clones. Of the missing ones, under half trace to an unresolved V gene in checked studies; the others have no known cause. The sample table holds 70,000 to 75,000 clones, of which 86% were seen once. The ten largest clones capture approximately 1% of the sample. This sample comprised CD4+ or CD8+ T cells sorted from blood, obtained in a trial of the OX40 agonist ivuxolimab. These receptors came from an adult with an advanced solid tumor such as melanoma, head and neck, liver or kidney cancer.

V usage is TRBV27 and J usage is TRBJ1-1; D gene ambiguous. Germline assignment: CDR1 MNHEY and CDR2 SMNVEV (reference sequence). V lost 3 bases and J lost 5, with 16 bases in between. The CDR3 has 15 residues. CDR3 protein: CASSLVGFLGTEAFF. The CDR3 DNA reads TGTGCCAGCAGTTTGGTGGGATTCCTCGGGACTGAAGCTTTCTTT.

In its sample, this clone was seen many times. The rearrangement links TRBV27 to TRBJ2-7, with D perhaps matching TRBD1 (7 bases). From germline, CDR1 is MNHEY and CDR2 SMNVEV (reference sequence). The CDR3 runs to 16 residues. V lost 6 bases and J 1 base, leaving 19 bases between the germline ends. CDR3 sequence (DNA): TGTGCCAGCAGGGCGGGACAGCACGACAGGTCCTACGAGCAGTACTTC. Protein: CASRAGQHDRSYEQYF.

The V gene is TRBV30, the J gene TRBJ2-1; D may correspond to TRBD1 or TRBD2 (5 bases each). V was trimmed by 8 bases and J by 8 bases, leaving 16 bases between them. The CDR3 has 12 amino acids. Germline CDR1 and CDR2: GTSNPN and SVGIG (reference sequence). The CDR3 DNA sequence: TGTGCCGGTACTTTATTGGGACATGAGCAGTTCTTC. Amino acid sequence: CAGTLLGHEQFF.

The chain couples TRBV10-1 to TRBJ2-7; D perhaps matches TRBD1 (6 bases). Germline lookup yields CDR1 WNHNN and CDR2 SYGVQD (reference sequence). The length of the CDR3 is 15 residues. V was cut by 2 bases and J by 0 bases, with 11 bases left in between. This CDR3 is CASSENRDNSYEQYF. The CDR3 region has the DNA TGCGCCAGCAGTGAGAATCGGGACAACTCCTACGAGCAGTACTTC.

The rearrangement links TRBV19 to TRBJ2-7, with 10 bases matching TRBD1. The V gene end was trimmed by 6 bases and the J gene end by 4 bases; junction bases not matched to a gene: 9. The CDR3 runs to 15 residues. Germline V gene lookup returns CDR1 LNHDA and CDR2 SQIVND (reference sequence). CDR3: CASRLGGQGGYEQYF. Here the CDR3 DNA reads TGTGCCAGTAGGCTGGGTGGACAGGGGGGATACGAGCAGTACTTC.

This chain joins TRBV27 and TRBJ2-3; D remains ambiguous. The V end lost 4 bases, the J end lost 3 bases, and 11 bases lay between the germline ends. The CDR3 consists of 14 residues. CDR1 MNHEY and CDR2 SMNVEV come from the germline V gene (reference sequence). CDR3 amino acids: CASSYEGSTDTQYF. DNA for the CDR3: TGTGCCAGCAGTTATGAAGGATCAACAGATACGCAGTATTTT.

This sequence joins TRBV28 and TRBJ1-2, with D possibly TRBD1 on 5 matching bases. Germline values: CDR1 MDHEN, CDR2 SYDVKM. The CDR3 totals 13 residues. The germline V and J ends were trimmed by 2 bases and 8 bases, with 12 bases remaining between them. This CDR3 is CASSLGQGGGYTF. For the CDR3, the DNA is TGTGCCAGCAGTTTAGGGCAGGGAGGAGGCTACACCTTC.

The chain carries TRBV7-2 and TRBJ2-1; TRBD2 matches 7 bases. This CDR3 contains 15 residues. Germline loops: CDR1 SGHTA, CDR2 FQGNSA. J lost 0 bases, V lost 4 bases, and 3 bases had no gene match. This chain's CDR3 is CASSYASGSYNEQFF. CDR3 bases: TGTGCCAGCAGCTATGCTAGCGGCTCCTACAATGAGCAGTTCTTC.

The rearrangement joins TRBV4-2 to TRBJ1-1; TRBD1 matches 8 bases. Trimming removed 4 bases from V and 1 base from J; junction bases left unmatched: 5. The CDR3 is 15 amino acids. Germline V gene sequence: CDR1 LGHNA, CDR2 YNFKEQ. CDR3 residues: CASSLDRGRNTEAFF. For the CDR3, the DNA is TGTGCCAGCAGCCTCGACAGGGGCAGGAACACTGAAGCTTTCTTT.

The V gene is TRBV28, the J gene TRBJ2-7; tentatively, D is TRBD1 (5 bases). Trimming pared 7 bases from V and 5 bases from J, leaving 18 bases between. The CDR3 extends over 14 amino acids. CDR1 MDHEN and CDR2 SYDVKM come from the germline V gene. Here the CDR3 reads CASIAGIEYHEQYF. The CDR3 bases are TGTGCCAGCATCGCAGGGATAGAATACCACGAGCAGTACTTC.

The chain couples TRBV5-1 to TRBJ2-1; the D gene is possibly TRBD2 (5 bases). This CDR3 comprises 15 residues. Deletions cut 0 bases from V and 9 bases from J, with 16 bases between. Germline assignment: CDR1 SGHRS and CDR2 YFSETQ. The CDR3 spells CASSLARLATSEQFF. CDR3 coding DNA: TGCGCCAGCAGCTTGGCTCGTCTAGCTACAAGTGAGCAGTTCTTC. The variable domain in full, completed from reference TRBV5-1 and TRBJ2-1, reads KAGVTQTPRYLIKTRGQQVTLSCSPISGHRSVSWYQQTPGQGLQFLFEYFSETQRNKGNFPGRFSGRQFSNSRSEMNVSTLELGDSALYLCASSLARLATSEQFFGPGTRLTVL.

The chain has TRBV18 and TRBJ2-7; TRBD2 agrees at 9 bases. CDR1 KGHSH and CDR2 LQKENI come from the germline V gene. This CDR3 has 16 amino acids. V gave up 0 bases and J gave up 2 bases; unmatched junction bases: 5. The CDR3 DNA reads as TGTGCCAGCTCACCACCATTAGCGGGAGCTCCCTACGAGCAGTACTTC. This encodes CASSPPLAGAPYEQYF.

V and J are TRBV11-3 and TRBJ2-3; possibly TRBD1 for D (7 bases). This CDR3 is built from 15 residues. V gave up 4 bases and J gave up 1 base, with 12 bases separating them. In germline, CDR1 is SGHNT, CDR2 YENEEA. The CDR3 DNA is TGTGCCAGCAGCTCCAGGGGGGCGGGCACAGATACGCAGTATTTT. Encoded protein: CASSSRGAGTDTQYF.

Comments on this clone: The same CDR3 also results from other DNA sequences found in this sample. The J gene is TRBJ2-1, the V gene TRBV28; 15 positions agree with TRBD2. Germline CDR1 reads MDHEN; CDR2 reads SYDVKM. V shed 5 bases and J 0 bases; nucleotides not matched to a gene: 2. The CDR3 sequence is 17 residues long. The CDR3 DNA reads as TGTGCCAGCAGTCTGGGACTAGCGGGAGGCTCCTACAATGAGCAGTTCTTC. This codes for CASSLGLAGGSYNEQFF.

This chain's CDR3 is CASRTGDFYGYTF. In DNA, the CDR3 is TGTGCCAGCAGAACCGGGGACTTCTATGGCTACACCTTC. The V gene is TRBV28, the J gene TRBJ1-2; a weak D match, TRBD1 (5 bases). CDR1 and CDR2 (germline): MDHEN, SYDVKM. V was trimmed by 6 bases and J by 4 bases, leaving 12 bases between them. CDR3 length: 13 amino acids.

This sequence joins TRBV5-1 and TRBJ1-4; TRBD1 might be the D (6 bases). This CDR3 contains 14 residues. CDR1 SGHRS and CDR2 YFSETQ come from the germline V gene. Trimming cost V 3 bases and J 4 bases, with 10 bases left between them. This chain's CDR3 is CASSSGEINEKLFF. The DNA of the CDR3 is TGCGCCAGCAGCTCAGGGGAGATTAATGAAAAACTGTTTTTT.

The V gene is TRBV19, the J gene TRBJ2-7, with TRBD2 matching 9 bases. The junction had 10 bases not matched to a gene; V was cut back by 4 bases and J by 6 bases. CDR1 and CDR2 (germline): LNHDA, SQIVND (reference sequence). The CDR3 runs 15 residues. The CDR3 DNA reads as TGTGCCAGTAGTACCCCTAGCGGGACGACCAGCGAGCAGTACTTC. It encodes CASSTPSGTTSEQYF.

This rearrangement joins TRBV7-2 to TRBJ2-3; D is undetermined. Germline assignment: CDR1 SGHTA and CDR2 FQGNSA. V was shortened by 5 bases and J by 0 bases, with 9 bases between the two germline ends. CDR3 length: 14 amino acids. CDR3 bases: TGTGCCAGCAGCCGCTCGACTAGCACAGATACGCAGTATTTT. It yields the protein CASSRSTSTDTQYF.

The chain carries TRBV7-9 and TRBJ2-7, with TRBD2 matching 7 bases. Looked up from germline, CDR1 is SEHNR and CDR2 is FQNEAQ (reference sequence). There are 18 residues in the CDR3. The trim removed 5 bases at V and 2 bases at J, leaving 18 bases unmatched. The CDR3 DNA follows: TGTGCCAGCAGCCCCTCCCTAGGCGGGGCGGCGGGAGCCTACGAGCAGTACTTC. Translation gives CASSPSLGGAAGAYEQYF.

This chain joins TRBV7-2 and TRBJ2-3; no firm D call. CDR3 size: 14 residues. Deletions cut 7 bases from V and 4 bases from J, with 15 bases between. The V gene's germline CDR1 is SGHTA and CDR2 FQGNSA. CDR3 in DNA: TGTGCCAGCAACCCTAGGCCAGCTGCAGATACGCAGTATTTT. This translates into CASNPRPAADTQYF.

This rearrangement joins TRBV30 to TRBJ1-2; D uncertain. The CDR3 totals 12 residues. The V end was cut by 2 bases, the J end by 1 base, with 5 bases between. CDR1 is GTSNPN, CDR2 SVGIG, per germline (reference sequence). Written as DNA, the CDR3 is TGTGCCTGGAGTACGTTTAACTATGGCTACACCTTC. This gives the protein CAWSTFNYGYTF.

The CDR3 loop reads CAWRRRESTGELFF. CDR3 bases: TGTGCCTGGAGAAGACGGGAGAGCACCGGGGAGCTGTTTTTT. This sequence joins TRBV30 and TRBJ2-2, with D tentatively TRBD2 (6 bases). The germline CDR1 and CDR2 sequences are GTSNPN and SVGIG (reference sequence). V was pared by 3 bases and J by 4 bases, with 12 bases between. This CDR3 spans 14 amino acids. The full variable domain, with the rest looked up from reference TRBV30 and TRBJ2-2, is SQTIHQWPATLVQPVGSPLSLECTVEGTSNPNLYWYRQAAGRGLQLLFYSVGIGQISSEVPQNLSASRPQDRQFILSSKKLLLSDSGFYLCAWRRRESTGELFFGEGSRLTVL.

This chain connects TRBV7-2 to TRBJ2-7, with 10 nucleotides matching TRBD2. With V trimmed by 5 bases and J by 0 bases, 4 bases remained unmatched. From germline, CDR1 is SGHTA and CDR2 FQGNSA. This CDR3 has 15 amino acids. This chain's CDR3 is CASSTGLADSYEQYF. CDR3 in DNA: TGTGCCAGCAGCACTGGACTAGCGGACTCCTACGAGCAGTACTTC.

A word on this clone: This could be a read error, since a much larger clone is one nucleotide away. The genes are TRBV7-2 and TRBJ2-3; D gene uncertain. V was trimmed by 5 bases and J by 0 bases, leaving 3 bases between them. Germline V CDR1 and CDR2: SGHTA, FQGNSA. This CDR3 has 12 amino acids. The CDR3 coding sequence is TGTGCCAGCAGCCCCAGCACAGATACGCAGTATTTT. It codes for CASSPSTDTQYF.